These 13 T cell receptor beta chains originate from one sample sequenced in a study of OX40 agonist ivuxolimab in advanced cancers. Some clones are missing from TCRdb's copy, which holds only in-frame ones; the method was immunoSEQ multiplex PCR. This table holds about 40,000 clones, more than 80% found once. Source: CD4+ or CD8+ T cells sorted from blood, taken in a trial of the OX40 agonist ivuxolimab. The receptors come from an adult with an advanced solid tumor such as melanoma, head and neck, liver or kidney cancer.

V is TRBV29-1 and J is TRBJ1-2, with 7 positions matching TRBD1. The CDR3 spans 11 residues. In germline, CDR1 is SQVTM, CDR2 ANQGSEA. V lost 6 bases to trimming and J lost 5 bases; unmatched junction nucleotides: 3. The CDR3 DNA follows: TGCAGCGTGGGACAGATTTATGGCTACACCTTC. Residues: CSVGQIYGYTF.

The V and J genes are TRBV6-1 and TRBJ1-5; no firm D call. Germline values: CDR1 MNHNS, CDR2 SASEGT. V was clipped by 5 bases and J by 0 bases, with 11 bases between them. The CDR3 sequence is 15 residues long. CDR3 nucleotide sequence: TGTGCCAGCAGTCCGACCGTATTTAGCAATCAGCCCCAGCATTTT. This encodes CASSPTVFSNQPQHF.

The J gene is TRBJ2-3, the V gene TRBV5-8, with D unclear. CDR1 is SGHTS, CDR2 YDEGEE, per germline. The CDR3 sequence is 14 residues long. V was clipped by 4 bases and J by 1 base, with 10 bases between them. The CDR3 loop reads CASSPERGTDTQYF. As DNA, the CDR3 is TGTGCCAGCAGCCCAGAAAGGGGCACAGATACGCAGTATTTT.

This chain uses TRBV6-5 with TRBJ1-1, with D possibly TRBD1 on 6 matching bases. CDR1 and CDR2 (germline): MNHEY, SVGAGI. The CDR3 loop spans 13 amino acids. The V end lost 0 bases, the J end lost 13 bases, and 15 bases lay between the germline ends. CDR3 DNA sequence: TGTGCCAGCAGTTACTCGAAAGGGGGTTTGGGTTTCTTT. Its protein is CASSYSKGGLGFF.

The chain carries TRBV7-2 and TRBJ2-3; the D gene is possibly TRBD2 (5 bases). The ends were cut back, 1 base at V and 0 bases at J, with 8 bases in the middle. The germline gives CDR1 SGHTA, CDR2 FQGNSA. The CDR3 has 15 residues. CDR3 sequence: CASSLGLLSTDTQYF. The CDR3 nucleotides are TGTGCCAGCAGCTTAGGACTACTAAGCACAGATACGCAGTATTTT.

This clone has only a few counts. Likely a read error: the CDR3 ends without its conserved phenylalanine or tryptophan. The DNA is omitted, as the CDR3 cannot be located on it reliably, and the CDR3 follows TCRdb's listing. The V call is TRBV27, the J call TRBJ2-7; the D call TRBD1 from the table was never checked on the DNA. The CDR3 length is 9 residues, termini included. In germline, CDR1 is MNHEY, CDR2 SMNVEV (reference sequence). This chain's CDR3 is CASSLTGQP.

J is TRBJ1-2 and V is TRBV10-3, with 11 bases aligning to TRBD1. The junction had 10 bases not matched to a gene; V was cut back by 6 bases and J by 4 bases. The CDR3 totals 16 residues. CDR1 and CDR2 from the germline V gene are ENHRY and SYGVKD. The chain's CDR3 is CAISLGTGGSIYGYTF. DNA for the CDR3: TGTGCCATCAGCTTAGGGACAGGGGGTTCGATCTATGGCTACACCTTC.

The chain recombines TRBV6-5 with TRBJ2-2, with unresolved D. The CDR3 extends over 14 amino acids. The germline V gene encodes CDR1 MNHEY and CDR2 SVGAGI. Trimming removed 6 bases at V and 3 bases at J, with 11 bases between. The CDR3 DNA sequence: TGTGCCAGCAGGGGTGACGTGGACACCGGGGAGCTGTTTTTT. It is translated as CASRGDVDTGELFF.

The chain joins TRBV9 to TRBJ1-2, with 7 bases lining up with TRBD1. The CDR3 has 16 amino acids. After removal of 0 bases from V and 6 bases from J, the junction contained 11 bases not matched to a gene. Germline CDR1 and CDR2: SGDLS and YYNGEE. The CDR3 nucleotides are TGTGCCAGCAGCGTAGGGGACAGCCGTAATATAGATGGCTACACCTTC. This translates into CASSVGDSRNIDGYTF.

This rearrangement joins TRBV28 to TRBJ2-1, with TRBD1 as a possible D gene (5 bases). Germline V lookup: CDR1 MDHEN, CDR2 SYDVKM. This CDR3 is 16 amino acids long. V was clipped by 1 base and J by 0 bases, with 10 bases between them. CDR3 nucleotides: TGTGCCAGCAGTTTATCGACAGCCCCCTCCTACAATGAGCAGTTCTTC. Amino acid sequence: CASSLSTAPSYNEQFF.

The chain employs TRBV28 and TRBJ1-2, with TRBD1 identical over 9 bases. The CDR3 totals 14 residues. Germline V CDR1 and CDR2: MDHEN, SYDVKM. V lost 4 bases to trimming and J lost 8 bases; unmatched junction nucleotides: 8. The CDR3, as DNA: TGTGCCAGCAGTTCGGGACAGGGCTTTGGGGGCTACACCTTC. Its protein is CASSSGQGFGGYTF.

This chain uses TRBV5-1 with TRBJ2-5; D perhaps matches TRBD2 (5 bases). The DNA end favors TRBJ2-7, so the J call may be wrong. CDR1 is SGHRS, CDR2 YFSETQ, per germline. The CDR3 sequence is 16 residues long. CDR3 region: CASSLEGFSVTYEQYF. CDR3 sequence (DNA): TGCGCCAGCAGCTTGGAAGGTTTTAGCGTGACCTACGAGCAGTACTTC.

The rearrangement uses TRBV25-1 and TRBJ2-4; 14 positions match TRBD2. CDR3 length equals 18 residues. Trimming took 4 bases from V and 0 from J; bases not matched to a gene: 5. Germline CDR1 reads MGHDK; CDR2 reads SYGVNS. The CDR3 sequence: CASSVGTSGREAKNIQYF. For the CDR3, the DNA is TGTGCCAGCAGTGTGGGGACTAGCGGGAGAGAAGCCAAAAACATTCAGTACTTC.